Each of the 23 T cell receptor beta chains below was sequenced from the same sample in a study of T cells after yellow fever vaccination. Using its own MiXCR run on the 5' RACE reads, TCRdb lists one record per CDR3 protein. The sample carries roughly 320,000 distinct CDR3 sequences, about 10% recorded once. This material consisted of CD4+ T cells sorted from PBMCs, taken 45 days after the yellow fever booster vaccination. The receptors come from a man aged 18 to 29 who received the YFV17D yellow fever vaccine.

The chain recombines TRBV3-1 with TRBJ1-2; D is perhaps TRBD1 (5 bases). The CDR3 consists of 13 residues. Germline-derived CDR1 and CDR2 are LGHDT and YNNKEL (reference sequence). Trimming removed 3 bases at V and 4 bases at J, with 9 bases between. CDR3 nucleotide sequence: TGTGCCAGCAGCCAGGGGGGAGTCTATGGCTACACCTTC. It is translated as CASSQGGVYGYTF.

This clonotype was counted between two and nine times. This chain uses TRBV7-9 with TRBJ1-2; unclear D gene. Trimming shortened V by 1 base and J by 7 bases, and 4 bases separated the two germline ends. Germline V gene lookup returns CDR1 SEHNR and CDR2 FQNEAQ (reference sequence). The CDR3 contains 11 residues. CDR3 protein: CASSLDSGYTF. The DNA for the CDR3 is TGTGCCAGCAGCTTAGACAGTGGCTACACCTTC.

CDR3 sequence (DNA): TGCGCCAGCAGCTACTTCGGGGGTGGCGGAAACACCATATATTTT. This translates into CASSYFGGGGNTIYF. The gene calls are TRBV5-1 and TRBJ1-3; tentatively, D is TRBD1 (5 bases). Looked up from germline, CDR1 is SGHRS and CDR2 is YFSETQ. This CDR3 region has 15 residues. Trimming shortened V by 3 bases and J by 4 bases, and 14 bases separated the two germline ends.

This clonotype was found a few times. This rearrangement joins TRBV25-1 to TRBJ1-1; D possibly corresponds to TRBD1 (6 bases). The CDR3 extends over 13 amino acids. The V gene's germline CDR1 is MGHDK and CDR2 SYGVNS. Trimming removed 6 bases from V and 9 bases from J, with 17 bases in between. CDR3 bases: TGTGCCAGCAGCTCCATGGGACACGGGCAAGCTTTCTTT. This gives the protein CASSSMGHGQAFF.

The gene calls are TRBV12-3 or TRBV12-4 and TRBJ1-2; D is ambiguous. The CDR3 is made up of 12 amino acids. Deletions cut 3 bases from V and 14 bases from J, with 16 bases between. CDR3 nucleotide sequence: TGTGCCAGCAGTTTCTTGGGGTCGGTTTTGACCTTC. It codes for CASSFLGSVLTF.

The genes are TRBV4-2 and TRBJ2-2; D unclear. Germline CDR1 is LGHNA and CDR2 is YNFKEQ. V shed 1 base and J shed 3 bases, with 6 bases lying between them. The CDR3 extends over 14 amino acids. CDR3 nucleotides: TGTGCCAGCAGCCAAGCCCAACACACCGGGGAGCTGTTTTTT. The encoded protein is CASSQAQHTGELFF.

This clonotype came up many times. The chain combines TRBV5-1 with TRBJ1-1, with D possibly matching TRBD1 (5 bases). V was trimmed by 4 bases and J by 4 bases, leaving 14 bases between them. This CDR3 comprises 14 residues. Germline V gene lookup returns CDR1 SGHRS and CDR2 YFSETQ. The CDR3 DNA sequence: TGCGCCAGCAGCCCTCGGATCGGGGGCACTGAAGCTTTCTTT. Protein sequence: CASSPRIGGTEAFF. Based on the CDR3 plus reference TRBV5-1 and TRBJ1-1, the full variable domain is KAGVTQTPRYLIKTRGQQVTLSCSPISGHRSVSWYQQTPGQGLQFLFEYFSETQRNKGNFPGRFSGRQFSNSRSEMNVSTLELGDSALYLCASSPRIGGTEAFFGQGTRLTVV.

This clonotype was detected a few times. This chain connects TRBV6-1 to TRBJ1-3; 7 bases map to TRBD1. With V trimmed by 6 bases and J by 0 bases, 8 bases remained unmatched. Germline CDR1 MNHNS, CDR2 SASEGT. The CDR3 has 16 residues. The CDR3 DNA is TGTGCCAGCAGCCAAACGACAGGGAGCTCTGGAAACACCATATATTTT. Its protein product is CASSQTTGSSGNTIYF.

This clonotype was observed a handful of times. V usage is TRBV15 and J usage is TRBJ1-3; D is unresolved. The germline V gene encodes CDR1 LNHNV and CDR2 YYDKDF (reference sequence). This CDR3 has 13 residues. Trimming took 6 bases from V and 0 from J, leaving 6 bases between them. The CDR3 DNA is TGTGCCACCAGTTCAAACTCTGGAAACACCATATATTTT. Its translation is CATSSNSGNTIYF.

This clonotype was picked up a small number of times. The chain recombines TRBV5-1 with TRBJ2-3, with D perhaps matching TRBD1 or TRBD2 (6 bases each). V was pared by 4 bases and J by 1 base, with 10 bases between. Germline V gene lookup returns CDR1 SGHRS and CDR2 YFSETQ. The CDR3 has 14 amino acids. CDR3 region: CASSRGLGTDTQYF. CDR3 nucleotide sequence: TGCGCCAGCAGCCGGGGGCTGGGCACAGATACGCAGTATTTT.

V usage is TRBV5-1 and J usage is TRBJ2-7, with D tentatively TRBD1 or TRBD2 (5 bases each). V was shortened by 0 bases and J by 0 bases, with 13 bases between the two germline ends. This CDR3 spans 16 amino acids. Germline V CDR1 and CDR2: SGHRS, YFSETQ. CDR3 residues: CASSLGWDEGSYEQYV. Written as DNA, the CDR3 is TGCGCCAGCAGCTTGGGTTGGGACGAAGGCTCCTACGAGCAGTACGTC.

This rearrangement joins TRBV19 to TRBJ2-3, with 8 nucleotides matching TRBD2. The V segment lost 7 bases and the J segment 0 bases; nucleotides outside the gene matches: 3. This CDR3 spans 14 amino acids. CDR1 and CDR2 from the germline V gene are LNHDA and SQIVND (reference sequence). DNA of the CDR3: TGTGCCAGTAAACTAGCGGCTAGCACAGATACGCAGTATTTT. This encodes CASKLAASTDTQYF.

This clonotype was seen a handful of times. The J gene is TRBJ2-3, the V gene TRBV5-1; 11 bases agree with TRBD2. This CDR3 is built from 14 residues. Germline trimming cut 4 bases from V and 6 bases from J; bases unmatched to any gene: 4. Looked up from germline, CDR1 is SGHRS and CDR2 is YFSETQ. This chain's CDR3 is CASSTGTSGDTQYF. Here the CDR3 DNA reads TGCGCCAGCAGCACCGGGACTAGCGGCGATACGCAGTATTTT.

The chain recombines TRBV19 with TRBJ2-2, with a tentative D call TRBD2 (5 bases). Germline CDR1 LNHDA, CDR2 SQIVND (reference sequence). The CDR3 loop spans 13 amino acids. The germline V and J ends were trimmed by 11 bases and 1 base, with 11 bases remaining between them. As DNA, the CDR3 is TGTGCCGCCATAGCGCGGAACACCGGGGAGCTGTTTTTT. Its translation: CAAIARNTGELFF. Combining the CDR3 with reference TRBV19 and TRBJ2-2 gives the whole variable domain DGGITQSPKYLFRKEGQNVTLSCEQNLNHDAMYWYRQDPGQGLRLIYYSQIVNDFQKGDIAEGYSVSREKKESFPLTVTSAQKNPTAFYLCAAIARNTGELFFGEGSRLTVL.

This clonotype was counted between two and nine times. The gene calls are TRBV5-4 and TRBJ2-5; 15 positions agree with TRBD2. The CDR3 spans 20 residues. Germline V gene lookup returns CDR1 SGHNT and CDR2 YYREEE (reference sequence). J was trimmed by 5 bases and V by 8 bases; bases with no gene match: 22. DNA of the CDR3: TGTGCCAGTAGAATGACCAGGACTAGCGGGGGGGCCGAGGTAGTGGAGACCCAGTACTTC. Amino acid sequence: CASRMTRTSGGAEVVETQYF.

This chain links TRBV6-2 or TRBV6-3 with TRBJ2-1, with D hard to call. The CDR3 totals 15 residues. The ends were cut back, 7 bases at V and 8 bases at J, with 21 bases in the middle. Germline assignment: CDR1 MNHEY and CDR2 SVGEGT. The CDR3 loop reads CASTLRVLPSHEQFF. DNA of the CDR3: TGTGCCAGCACTTTACGGGTCCTCCCTTCTCATGAGCAGTTCTTC.

In its sample, this clonotype was seen many times. The chain combines TRBV27 with TRBJ2-3, with a weak D call TRBD1 (5 bases). This CDR3 spans 16 amino acids. Per germline, CDR1 MNHEY and CDR2 SMNVEV (reference sequence). Trimming removed 5 bases at V and 0 bases at J, with 15 bases between. The CDR3 bases are TGTGCCAGCAGTCCCCCCCTGCAGGGCAGCACAGATACGCAGTATTTT. Amino acids: CASSPPLQGSTDTQYF.

The V and J genes are TRBV9 and TRBJ2-2; D ambiguous. The CDR3 sequence is 12 residues long. V was trimmed by 3 bases and J by 6 bases, leaving 6 bases between them. CDR1 and CDR2 (germline): SGDLS, YYNGEE. The CDR3 nucleotides are TGTGCCAGCAGCGCACCCCCCGGGGAGCTGTTTTTT. Protein sequence: CASSAPPGELFF.

The chain employs TRBV12-3 or TRBV12-4 and TRBJ2-1; possibly TRBD2 for D (7 bases). Between the trimmed V and J ends, which lost 6 bases and 10 bases, there was a span of 22 bases. The CDR3 has 15 residues. CDR3 sequence (DNA): TGTGCCAGCAGCCTTAGGGGGGGAGCAAAGGGGGAGCAGTTCTTC. It is translated as CASSLRGGAKGEQFF.

This sequence joins TRBV30 and TRBJ1-1, with 9 bases matching TRBD1. CDR3 length: 14 amino acids. CDR1 and CDR2 (germline): GTSNPN, SVGIG (reference sequence). V shed 0 bases, J shed 10 bases, and the junction held 9 bases outside the gene matches. CDR3 amino acids: CAWSVPRTGDVAFF. CDR3 in DNA: TGTGCCTGGAGTGTACCGAGGACAGGGGATGTAGCTTTCTTT.

This clonotype was recorded many times. The J gene is TRBJ2-3, the V gene TRBV7-2; the D is unclear. This CDR3 comprises 15 residues. Trimming took off 5 bases at V and 2 bases at J, with 14 bases between the two ends. In germline, CDR1 is SGHTA, CDR2 FQGNSA. The CDR3 loop is CASSTRTRHTDTQYF. The CDR3 nucleotides read TGTGCCAGCAGCACCCGGACCCGTCACACAGATACGCAGTATTTT.

This clonotype was seen a few times. The chain is built from TRBV12-3 or TRBV12-4 and TRBJ1-1; maybe TRBD1 (6 bases). The CDR3 contains 15 residues. Trimming took off 5 bases at V and 5 bases at J, with 18 bases between the two ends. The CDR3 DNA reads TGTGCCAGCAGTCCCCACCAGGGAAGGGGGACTGAAGCTTTCTTT. It specifies CASSPHQGRGTEAFF.

The rearrangement joins TRBV10-3 to TRBJ2-5; D is possibly TRBD1 or TRBD2 (5 bases each). V shed 2 bases and J shed 4 bases, with 17 bases lying between them. The CDR3 extends over 16 amino acids. Germline V gene lookup returns CDR1 ENHRY and CDR2 SYGVKD. The CDR3, as DNA: TGTGCCATCAGTGAGGAGGGGCCATTACGGGGAGAGACCCAGTACTTC. Residues: CAISEEGPLRGETQYF.